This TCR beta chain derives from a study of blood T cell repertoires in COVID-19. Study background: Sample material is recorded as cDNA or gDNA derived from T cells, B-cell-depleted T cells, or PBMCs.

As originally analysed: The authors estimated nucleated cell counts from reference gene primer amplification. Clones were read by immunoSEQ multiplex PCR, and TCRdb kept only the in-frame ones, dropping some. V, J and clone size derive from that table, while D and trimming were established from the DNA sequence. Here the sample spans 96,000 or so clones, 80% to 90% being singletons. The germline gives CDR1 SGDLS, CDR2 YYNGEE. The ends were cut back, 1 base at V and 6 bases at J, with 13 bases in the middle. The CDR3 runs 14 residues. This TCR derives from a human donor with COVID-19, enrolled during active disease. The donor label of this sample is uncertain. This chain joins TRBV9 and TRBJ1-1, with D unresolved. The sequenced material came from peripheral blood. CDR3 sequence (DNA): TGTGCCAGCAGCGTATGGTACACCGGGGCTGAAGCTTTCTTT. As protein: CASSVWYTGAEAFF.